This T cell receptor beta chain originates from a study of PD-1 blockade in classical Hodgkin lymphoma. General study findings and limits: Relative to healthy donors, newly diagnosed patients reportedly had lower baseline TCR diversity, which was reported as lower still in relapsed/refractory patients.

Following autologous stem cell transplantation, relapse occurred in every patient, and exposure to brentuximab vedotin varied. The assay was immunoSEQ multiplex PCR, and TCRdb's table has in-frame clones only and misses some. The sample holds about 110,000 clones, 80% to 90% seen once. V was cut by 5 bases and J by 4 bases, with 12 bases left in between. This CDR3 region has 15 residues. Germline V gene data show CDR1 as LNHDA and CDR2 as SQIVND (reference sequence). About this clone: Antigen unknown.

The sequence was obtained from a human donor with classical Hodgkin lymphoma. V usage is TRBV19 and J usage is TRBJ2-6; the D gene could be TRBD1 or TRBD2 (5 bases each). The source material was peripheral blood mononuclear cells (PBMCs), sampled before the second cycle of nivolumab. CDR3 residues: CASSPGTRGANVLTF. The CDR3 DNA reads TGTGCCAGTAGTCCAGGGACGAGAGGGGCCAACGTCCTGACTTTC.